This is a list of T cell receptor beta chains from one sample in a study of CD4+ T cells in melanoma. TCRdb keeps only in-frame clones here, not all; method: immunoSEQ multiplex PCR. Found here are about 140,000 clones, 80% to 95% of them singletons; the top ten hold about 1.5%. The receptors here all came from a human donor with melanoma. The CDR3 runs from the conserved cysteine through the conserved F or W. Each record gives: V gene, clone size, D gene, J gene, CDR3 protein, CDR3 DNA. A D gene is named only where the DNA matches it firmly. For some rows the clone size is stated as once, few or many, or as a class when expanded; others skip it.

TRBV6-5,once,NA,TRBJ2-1,CASSYSGGSYNEQFF,TGTGCCAGCAGTTACTCTGGGGGGTCCTACAATGAGCAGTTCTTC
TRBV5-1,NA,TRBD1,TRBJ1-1,CASSQGARVTEAFF,TGCGCCAGCAGCCAGGGGGCGCGGGTGACTGAAGCTTTCTTT
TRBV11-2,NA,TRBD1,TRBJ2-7,CASSLGQGVYEQYF,TGTGCCAGCAGCCTGGGACAGGGGGTCTACGAGCAGTACTTC
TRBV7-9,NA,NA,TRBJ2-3,CASSLDPDTQYF,TGTGCCAGCAGCTTAGACCCAGATACGCAGTATTTT
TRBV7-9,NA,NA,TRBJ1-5,CASSLPGVEQPQHF,TGTGCCAGCAGCTTACCGGGGGTGGAGCAGCCCCAGCATTTT
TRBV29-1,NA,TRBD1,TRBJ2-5,CSVLLTGQETQYF,TGCAGCGTTCTTCTGACAGGGCAGGAGACCCAGTACTTC
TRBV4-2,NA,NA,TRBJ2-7,CASSQGLGDEQYF,TGTGCCAGCAGCCAAGGATTGGGGGACGAGCAGTACTTC
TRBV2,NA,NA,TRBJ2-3,CASRRTATSDTQYF,TGTGCCAGCAGGAGAACGGCTACTTCGGATACGCAGTATTTT
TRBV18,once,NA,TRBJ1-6,CASSPGTGVKSPLHF,TGTGCCAGCTCCCCCGGGACCGGAGTAAAATCACCCCTCCACTTT
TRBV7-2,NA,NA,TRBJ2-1,CASSLGGTAYNEQFF,TGTGCCAGCAGCTTAGGTGGGACGGCCTACAATGAGCAGTTCTTC
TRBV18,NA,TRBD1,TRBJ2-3,CASSPKAGGSDTQYF,TGTGCCAGCTCACCAAAGGCAGGGGGATCGGATACGCAGTATTTT
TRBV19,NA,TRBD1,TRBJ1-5,CASSMETGFSQPQHF,TGTGCCAGTAGTATGGAGACAGGGTTTTCTCAGCCCCAGCATTTT
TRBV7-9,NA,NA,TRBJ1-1,CASSLRAEAFF,TGTGCCAGCAGCTTACGGGCAGAAGCTTTCTTT
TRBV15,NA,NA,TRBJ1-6,CATGKDRENSPLHF,TGTGCCACCGGGAAGGACAGAGAGAATTCACCCCTCCACTTT
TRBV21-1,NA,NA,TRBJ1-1,CASSKDRGNTEAFF,TGTGCCAGCAGCAAAGACAGGGGTAACACTGAAGCTTTCTTT
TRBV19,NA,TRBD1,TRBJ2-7,CASSRFSTGGFYEQYF,TGTGCCAGTAGTCGGTTCTCGACAGGGGGCTTCTACGAGCAGTACTTC
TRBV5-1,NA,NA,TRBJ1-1,CASSGGGNTEAFF,TGCGCCAGCAGCGGGGGGGGGAACACTGAAGCTTTCTTT
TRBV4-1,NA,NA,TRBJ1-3,CASSQAWGERNTIYF,TGCGCCAGCAGCCAAGCCTGGGGGGAGAGAAACACCATATATTTT
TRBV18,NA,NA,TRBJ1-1,CASSPGSENTEAFF,TGTGCCAGCTCACCGGGCAGCGAGAACACTGAAGCTTTCTTT
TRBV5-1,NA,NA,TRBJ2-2,CASSLAVGNPGELFF,TGCGCCAGCAGCTTGGCCGTTGGGAATCCCGGGGAGCTGTTTTTT
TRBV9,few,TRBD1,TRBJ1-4,CASTALGQGGEKLFF,TGTGCCAGCACCGCATTGGGACAGGGTGGAGAAAAACTGTTTTTT
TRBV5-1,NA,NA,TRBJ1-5,CASSRGPDQPQHF,TGCGCCAGCAGTAGGGGCCCGGATCAGCCCCAGCATTTT
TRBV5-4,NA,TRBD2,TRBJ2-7,CASSWTGRGVRNEQYF,TGTGCCAGCAGCTGGACTGGGCGGGGGGTAAGGAACGAGCAGTACTTC
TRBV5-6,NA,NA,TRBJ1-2,CASSRLRKQGTYGYTF,TGTGCCAGCAGCAGATTGCGAAAGCAGGGTACCTATGGCTACACCTTC
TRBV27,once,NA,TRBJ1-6,CASSLSRPFANSYNSPLHF,TGTGCCAGCAGTTTATCTCGTCCTTTCGCGAATTCCTATAATTCACCCCTCCACTTT
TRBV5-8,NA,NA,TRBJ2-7,CASSRAAYEQYF,TGTGCCAGCAGCAGGGCGGCCTACGAGCAGTACTTC
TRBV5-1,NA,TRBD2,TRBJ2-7,CASSLLSGGGHEQYF,TGCGCCAGCAGCTTGCTTTCGGGGGGGGGCCACGAGCAGTACTTC
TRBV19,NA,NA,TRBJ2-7,CASSIEKGPYLYEQYF,TGTGCCAGTAGTATAGAAAAGGGCCCCTATCTCTACGAGCAGTACTTC
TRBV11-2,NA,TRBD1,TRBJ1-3,CASSWTGGNTIYF,TGTGCCAGCAGCTGGACAGGAGGAAACACCATATATTTT
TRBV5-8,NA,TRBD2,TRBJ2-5,CASSPFSGVQETQYF,TGTGCCAGCAGCCCCTTTAGCGGGGTCCAAGAGACCCAGTACTTC
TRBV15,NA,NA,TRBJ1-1,CATSRGPQPPTEAFF,TGTGCCACCAGCAGAGGCCCCCAGCCCCCCACTGAAGCTTTCTTT
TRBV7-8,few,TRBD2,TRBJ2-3,CASSLSERDQKKYF,TGTGCCAGCAGCCTTTCGGAGCGGGACCAAAAGAAGTATTTT
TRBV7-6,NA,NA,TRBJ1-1,CASSSGRTEAFF,TGTGCCAGCAGCTCGGGCCGGACAGAAGCTTTCTTT
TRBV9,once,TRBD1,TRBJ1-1,CASRDQTGTGSQVMNTEAFF,TGTGCCAGCAGGGATCAGACCGGGACAGGGTCCCAGGTCATGAACACTGAAGCTTTCTTT
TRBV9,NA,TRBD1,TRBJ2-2,CASSGTGGRTGELFF,TGTGCCAGCAGCGGGACAGGGGGCCGCACCGGGGAGCTGTTTTTT
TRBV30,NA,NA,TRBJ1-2,CAWSVRGGYGYTF,TGTGCCTGGAGTGTAAGAGGAGGATATGGCTACACCTTC
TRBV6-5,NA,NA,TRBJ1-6,CASSSSSYNSPLHF,TGTGCCAGCAGTTCGAGCTCCTATAATTCACCCCTCCACTTT
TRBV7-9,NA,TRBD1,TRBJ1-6,CASSRGTGISPLHF,TGTGCCAGCAGCCGCGGGACAGGGATATCACCCCTCCACTTT
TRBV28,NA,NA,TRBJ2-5,CASSESGGRETQYF,TGTGCCAGTTCGGAGTCGGGGGGCCGAGAGACCCAGTACTTC
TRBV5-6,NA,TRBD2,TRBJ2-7,CASRQKGLAGGREQYF,TGTGCCAGCAGACAAAAAGGACTAGCGGGGGGGCGCGAGCAGTACTTC
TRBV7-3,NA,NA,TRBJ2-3,CASGQGLDTQYF,TGTGCCAGCGGTCAGGGTTTGGATACGCAGTATTTT